This T cell receptor beta chain stems from a study of OX40 agonist ivuxolimab in advanced cancers. With respect to the entire study: Ivuxolimab, which targeted the costimulatory receptor OX40 (CD134), was an agonistic, fully human IgG2 monoclonal antibody. Of the 50 or so patients in dose escalation, approximately 20 had hepatocellular carcinoma, some 15 had melanoma, 9 had renal cell carcinoma and 9 had head and neck cancer. Partial responses occurred in three dose-escalation patients, of whom one had hepatocellular carcinoma and two had cutaneous melanoma. The point of sequencing TCRbeta in the periphery was to test whether ivuxolimab changed TCR sequence diversity and drove clonal T-cell expansion. Intravenous ivuxolimab was administered to patients every 2 weeks at six dose levels: 0.01, 0.1, 0.3, 1.5, 3 and 10 mg/kg. In the dose-escalation cohort, roughly four fifths of patients were male, and the mean age was approximately 60 years, with a range of about 23 to 90. The paper reports the monotherapy dose-escalation portion (N of about 50 patients) of the phase I ivuxolimab trial. Prior anti-PD-1, anti-PD-L1 or anti-CTLA-4 therapy was permitted, and approximately 40% of dose-escalation patients had received checkpoint inhibitors. The paper as a whole reports these results and caveats: Low levels of normalized T-cell clonal expansion were also shown by some nonresponding patients. Which antigens the clonally expanded peripheral T cells were specific for was not determined. After ivuxolimab, more expanded clones were found on average in CD8+ T cells than in CD4+ T cells. In the 0.1-3.0 mg/kg groups, partial responders had among the lowest normalized peripheral clonal expansion, particularly in CD8+ T cells. At doses from 0.1 to 3.0 mg/kg, clonal expansion was seen in both CD4+ and CD8+ blood T cells between baseline and week 6.

Genomic DNA was extracted from sorted cells for sequencing of the TCRbeta CDR3 region. The immunoSEQ Assay was used to sequence the TCRbeta CDR3 regions. TCRdb took over this immuneACCESS table, retaining in-frame rearrangements with V and J assigned. Such tables are incomplete; in checked studies, under half of the missing clones stem from an unresolved V gene, and the remainder is unexplained. In all, the sample holds about 83,000 clones, and under 95% of those were seen once. 8.4% of the sample rests with the top ten. Details on this clone: There is no known antigen for this receptor. No base qualities exist here, and no much larger clone lies one base off it.

The trial excluded patients who had a history of autoimmune disease or who were on systemic immunosuppression. Peripheral blood for TCR sequencing was collected from all dose cohorts at baseline, on cycle 4 day 1, and on cycle 7 day 1. The samples were drawn from a first-in-human, open-label, multicenter phase I dose-escalation trial of ivuxolimab. Adults with locally advanced or metastatic melanoma, renal cell, hepatocellular, or head and neck squamous cell carcinoma were enrolled in the trial. CD4+ and CD8+ T cells were sorted separately from peripheral blood before TCR sequencing. Cut back by 3 bases and 0 bases, the V and J ends lie 16 bases apart. Counted from cysteine to phenylalanine, this CDR3 has 17 amino acids. Solely the CDR3 DNA is kept, with 51 bases framed from the first base. The germline V gene provides CDR1 SGHAT and CDR2 FQNNGV.

The rearranged chain carries TRBV11-2 and TRBJ2-3, with TRBD1 perhaps the D gene, on 5 matching bases. This clonotype originated in an adult with an advanced solid tumor such as melanoma, head and neck, liver or kidney cancer. The material sequenced was CD4+ or CD8+ T cells sorted from blood, taken in a trial of the OX40 agonist ivuxolimab. The CDR3 corresponds to CASSFIHGASSTDTQYF. The DNA sequence is TGTGCCAGCAGCTTCATACATGGGGCGTCTAGCACAGATACGCAGTATTTT.